Each of the 15 T cell receptor beta chains below was sequenced from the same sample in a study of cytomegalovirus exposure and HLA in healthy donors. 13 Jbeta primers and 60 Vbeta primers were used for the PCR. Generated by immunoSEQ multiplex PCR, the TCRdb table keeps only in-frame clones and is missing some. The sample includes more than 70,000 clones, over 60% of them seen just once. The sequenced sample consisted of PBMCs. The source of these receptors is a man in his forties in good health and CMV-seronegative.

The chain uses TRBV15 and TRBJ2-6; 7 bases line up with TRBD2. From germline, CDR1 is LNHNV and CDR2 YYDKDF (reference sequence). V dropped 5 bases and J dropped 0; count of bases not matched to a gene: 4. The CDR3 is 16 amino acids. The chain's CDR3 is CATSPRGGSGANVLTF. In nucleotides, the CDR3 is TGTGCCACCAGCCCCCGCGGGGGCTCTGGGGCCAACGTCCTGACTTTC.

The chain carries TRBV6-5 and TRBJ2-1; 8 bases agree with TRBD2. The V gene end was trimmed by 5 bases and the J gene end by 5 bases; junction bases not matched to a gene: 8. Per the germline V gene, CDR1 is MNHEY and CDR2 is SVGAGI. This CDR3 has 15 amino acids. CDR3 DNA sequence: TGTGCCAGCAGTCCGATAGCGGGGACCCACAATGAGCAGTTCTTC. Its protein is CASSPIAGTHNEQFF.

The V gene is TRBV4-1, the J gene TRBJ2-2, with 8 bases identical to TRBD1. Germline V CDR1 and CDR2: MGHRA, YSYEKL. The CDR3 has 16 amino acids. Unmatched junction bases numbered 6, after V lost 0 bases and J lost 6 bases. The CDR3 DNA reads as TGCGCCAGCAGCCAAGATCGCAGGGGGCTGGCCGGGGAGCTGTTTTTT. This encodes CASSQDRRGLAGELFF.

The rearrangement links TRBV7-9 to TRBJ2-1, with 10 bases aligning to TRBD2. CDR1 SEHNR and CDR2 FQNEAQ come from the germline V gene (reference sequence). The CDR3 consists of 17 residues. Germline trimming cut 5 bases from V and 6 bases from J; bases unmatched to any gene: 13. The CDR3 DNA reads TGTGCCAGCAGCCCACCTACCCAGCGGGGGGGTATCAATGAGCAGTTCTTC. Its translation: CASSPPTQRGGINEQFF.

This clone was detected only a few times. The genes are TRBV27 and TRBJ1-1; TRBD1 is a possible D gene (5 bases). Per the germline V gene, CDR1 is MNHEY and CDR2 is SMNVEV (reference sequence). Trimming stripped 3 bases from V and 1 base from J, with 9 bases between. This CDR3 contains 14 residues. The CDR3 sequence is CASSFYQGNTEAFF. CDR3 nucleotide sequence: TGTGCCAGCAGTTTTTACCAGGGGAACACTGAAGCTTTCTTT.

The chain couples TRBV2 to TRBJ2-7, with 9 bases fitting TRBD2. CDR1 is SNHLY, CDR2 FYNNEI, per germline. With V trimmed by 6 bases and J by 2 bases, 5 bases remained unmatched. The CDR3 has 14 amino acids. The CDR3 loop is CASSIAGETYEQYF. CDR3 nucleotide sequence: TGTGCCAGCAGCATAGCGGGGGAGACCTACGAGCAGTACTTC.

This clone was counted a single time. The CDR3 DNA follows: TGTGCCAGCAGTTCCCCGGGACTAGCTGCCGAGCAGTACTTC. Residues: CASSSPGLAAEQYF. This chain links TRBV6-5 with TRBJ2-7; TRBD2 matches 9 bases. The CDR3 runs 14 residues. With V trimmed by 4 bases and J by 6 bases, 7 bases remained unmatched. CDR1 is MNHEY, CDR2 SVGAGI, per germline.

The chain has TRBV7-9 and TRBJ2-3; TRBD2 might be the D (6 bases). This CDR3 has 15 amino acids. Trimming took off 2 bases at V and 2 bases at J, with 11 bases between the two ends. The germline CDR1 and CDR2 sequences are SEHNR and FQNEAQ (reference sequence). The CDR3 bases are TGTGCCAGCAGCTTAATTGGACTAAACACAGATACGCAGTATTTT. Translation gives CASSLIGLNTDTQYF.

This chain uses TRBV15 with TRBJ2-5; 11 bases agree with TRBD1. The CDR3 spans 19 residues. Germline V lookup: CDR1 LNHNV, CDR2 YYDKDF (reference sequence). V was pared by 5 bases and J by 3 bases, with 17 bases of the junction left unmatched. For the CDR3, the DNA is TGTGCCACCAGCGGACCGGGACAGGGGGACCAGGGCCTGAAAGAGACCCAGTACTTC. Its translation is CATSGPGQGDQGLKETQYF.

V usage is TRBV7-6 and J usage is TRBJ2-2; D ambiguous. The CDR3 runs 14 residues. Germline values: CDR1 SGHVS, CDR2 FNYEAQ. V lost 1 base, J lost 2 bases, and 5 bases lay in between. The DNA of the CDR3 is TGTGCCAGCAGCTTAGGTCTAAACACCGGGGAGCTGTTTTTT. Translation: CASSLGLNTGELFF.

The chain links TRBV4-1 to TRBJ2-6, with D tentatively TRBD1 (6 bases). CDR1 and CDR2 from the germline V gene are MGHRA and YSYEKL. CDR3 length equals 16 residues. Trimming cost V 0 bases and J 0 bases, with 6 bases left between them. The CDR3 nucleotides read TGCGCCAGCAGCCAAGACAGGGGCTCTGGGGCCAACGTCCTGACTTTC. As protein: CASSQDRGSGANVLTF.

This chain joins TRBV5-1 and TRBJ2-5, with 7 bases aligning to TRBD1. Germline V gene data show CDR1 as SGHRS and CDR2 as YFSETQ. The CDR3 runs 12 residues. V dropped 4 bases and J dropped 5; count of bases not matched to a gene: 2. This CDR3 reads CASSPQGETQYF. The CDR3 region has the DNA TGCGCCAGCAGCCCACAGGGGGAGACCCAGTACTTC.

In this sample, this clone turned up a few times. This same CDR3 is encoded by further DNA sequences in the sample. The chain combines TRBV7-9 with TRBJ2-3; 7 bases map to TRBD1. The germline gives CDR1 SEHNR, CDR2 FQNEAQ (reference sequence). The CDR3 totals 13 residues. V gave up 5 bases and J gave up 4 bases; unmatched junction bases: 3. The CDR3 loop reads CASSPRGPDTQYF. The DNA of the CDR3 is TGTGCCAGCAGCCCTAGGGGGCCAGATACGCAGTATTTT.

The chain links TRBV7-6 to TRBJ1-4; D remains unclear. Trimming took off 4 bases at V and 9 bases at J, with 15 bases between the two ends. Germline values: CDR1 SGHVS, CDR2 FNYEAQ. The CDR3 runs to 14 residues. In DNA form, the CDR3 reads TGTGCCAGCAGCTCTCCCCACCGCGATAAAAAACTGTTTTTT. This gives the protein CASSSPHRDKKLFF.

CDR3 protein: CASSRGELIREDTQYF. The CDR3 region has the DNA TGTGCCAGTAGTAGGGGAGAGCTTATCCGTGAAGATACGCAGTATTTT. The chain combines TRBV19 with TRBJ2-3; D perhaps matches TRBD2 (5 bases). V gave up 4 bases and J gave up 5 bases, with 19 bases separating them. Germline V gene data show CDR1 as LNHDA and CDR2 as SQIVND (reference sequence). The CDR3 loop spans 16 amino acids.